This is a list of T cell receptor beta chains from one sample in a study of blood T cells in healthy people across ages. One entry per CDR3 protein, called by TCRdb with MiXCR from the 5' RACE reads. The table lists hundreds of thousands of distinct CDR3 sequences, roughly 43% of them singletons. The source material was blood. The receptor set was obtained from a man older than 75 in good health. The CDR3 runs from the conserved cysteine through the conserved F or W. Only some rows state a clone size, as once, few, many or a class for expanded clones.

CDR3	size	V	J
CASSQQPGQGFAEQYF	.	TRBV4-1	TRBJ2-7
CASTFGGGTFYNEQFF	.	TRBV6-6	TRBJ2-1
CASSRRSGAFNQPQHF	.	TRBV6-2/TRBV6-3	TRBJ1-5
CASSSGQLVYEQYF	.	TRBV6-2/TRBV6-3	TRBJ2-7
CASSMLGQGNYYEQYF	few	TRBV7-9	TRBJ2-7
CASSRQKGQLSYEQYF	once	TRBV6-1	TRBJ2-7
CASSEAVYEQYF	many	TRBV6-1	TRBJ2-7
CASSLRTGGVRQFF	.	TRBV28	TRBJ2-1
CSASFWGGSDTGELFF	.	TRBV20-1	TRBJ2-2
CASSVNGESGYTF	.	TRBV5-1	TRBJ1-2
CASTTAGGNYVQYF	.	TRBV7-8	TRBJ2-5
CASSPPRGGTDTQYF	.	TRBV7-2	TRBJ2-3
CASRVNRAYEQYF	.	TRBV28	TRBJ2-7